Presented here are 25 T cell receptor beta chains from one specimen sequenced in a study of blood T cell repertoires in COVID-19. TCRdb keeps only in-frame clones here, not all; method: immunoSEQ multiplex PCR. The sample lists 250,000 to 300,000 clones, roughly 91% seen once, with around 2% in the top ten. Sequenced input: PBMCs or T cells enriched from blood (not recorded which). These receptors were obtained from a woman in her sixties in a cohort exposed to, infected with or recovered from COVID-19 (not recorded which).

The chain carries TRBV25-1 and TRBJ1-1; tentatively, D is TRBD1 (6 bases). V lost 6 bases and J 1 base, leaving 9 bases between the germline ends. The CDR3 runs to 13 residues. Germline loops: CDR1 MGHDK, CDR2 SYGVNS. The CDR3 reads CASSRGGNTEAFF. CDR3 coding DNA: TGTGCCAGCAGCCGAGGGGGGAACACTGAAGCTTTCTTT. The full variable domain, with the rest looked up from reference TRBV25-1 and TRBJ1-1, is EADIYQTPRYLVIGTGKKITLECSQTMGHDKMYWYQQDPGMELHLIHYSYGVNSTEKGDLSSESTVSRIRTEHFPLTLESARPSHTSQYLCASSRGGNTEAFFGQGTRLTVV.

The rearrangement links TRBV7-6 to TRBJ1-1; possibly TRBD1 for D (5 bases). Deletions cut 1 base from V and 2 bases from J, with 17 bases between. Germline values: CDR1 SGHVS, CDR2 FNYEAQ. The CDR3 length is 17 residues. CDR3 nucleotide sequence: TGTGCCAGCAGCTTAGTTCCCCCTGGCAGGGCCAACACTGAAGCTTTCTTT. This codes for CASSLVPPGRANTEAFF.

The J gene is TRBJ2-1, the V gene TRBV7-9, with 8 bases matching TRBD1. The CDR3 contains 15 residues. Trimming removed 6 bases from V and 0 bases from J; junction bases left unmatched: 4. Per the germline V gene, CDR1 is SEHNR and CDR2 is FQNEAQ (reference sequence). Written as DNA, the CDR3 is TGTGCCAGCAGGTTACAGGGGGGCTCCTACAATGAGCAGTTCTTC. This gives the protein CASRLQGGSYNEQFF.

V usage is TRBV7-9 and J usage is TRBJ2-3, with 10 bases identical to TRBD2. The CDR3 spans 18 residues. The germline V gene has CDR1 SEHNR and CDR2 FQNEAQ (reference sequence). The V and J ends lost 2 bases and 4 bases, in that order; junction bases with no gene match: 12. CDR3 sequence (DNA): TGTGCCAGCAGCTTAATCATTGGTGGGCTAGCGGGAGCAGATACGCAGTATTTT. It is translated as CASSLIIGGLAGADTQYF.

The DNA for the CDR3 is TGTGCCAGCAGCGTAGGGCTAGCGGGTAACCGCAAAAACACCGGGGAGCTGTTTTTT. This sequence encodes CASSVGLAGNRKNTGELFF. This rearrangement joins TRBV9 to TRBJ2-2; 8 nucleotides agree with TRBD2. V gave up 0 bases and J gave up 2 bases; unmatched junction bases: 12. The CDR3 is made up of 19 amino acids. Germline V lookup: CDR1 SGDLS, CDR2 YYNGEE.

This chain links TRBV6-4 with TRBJ2-1, with D possibly being TRBD2 (5 bases). Germline V gene data show CDR1 as MRHNA and CDR2 as SNTAGT. The CDR3 is 14 amino acids. V was shortened by 2 bases and J by 3 bases, with 8 bases between the two germline ends. The CDR3 protein is CASSDAGVYNEQFF. CDR3 sequence (DNA): TGTGCCAGCAGTGACGCGGGTGTCTACAATGAGCAGTTCTTC.

The J gene is TRBJ2-7, the V gene TRBV6-6; D unclear. Germline CDR1 reads MNHNY; CDR2 reads SVGAGI (reference sequence). The CDR3 extends over 14 amino acids. V lost 3 bases, J lost 5 bases, and 14 bases lay in between. In nucleotides, the CDR3 is TGTGCCAGCAGTTATGTCCCCTGGAGCGACGAGCAGTACTTC. This gives the protein CASSYVPWSDEQYF.

The CDR3 reads CASRFSGGRETQYF. CDR3 in DNA: TGTGCCAGCAGGTTTTCAGGGGGTAGAGAGACCCAGTACTTC. The chain joins TRBV7-9 to TRBJ2-5; 7 nucleotides line up with TRBD1. This CDR3 is 14 amino acids long. CDR1 SEHNR and CDR2 FQNEAQ come from the germline V gene (reference sequence). V lost 6 bases, J lost 4 bases, and 8 bases stayed unmatched.

The chain recombines TRBV7-6 with TRBJ1-5; TRBD1 agrees at 9 bases. The CDR3 is 18 residues long. Per the germline V gene, CDR1 is SGHVS and CDR2 is FNYEAQ. Trimming took 3 bases from V and 1 from J; bases not matched to a gene: 10. CDR3 sequence: CASSLIDRGKGSNQPQHF. In nucleotides, the CDR3 is TGTGCCAGCAGCTTGATAGACAGGGGGAAGGGGAGCAATCAGCCCCAGCATTTT. Full variable domain (outside the CDR3, taken from reference TRBV7-6 and TRBJ1-5): GAGVSQSPRYKVTKRGQDVALRCDPISGHVSLYWYRQALGQGPEFLTYFNYEAQQDKSGLPNDRFSAERPEGSISTLTIQRTEQRDSAMYRCASSLIDRGKGSNQPQHFGDGTRLSIL.

The chain uses TRBV28 and TRBJ2-7; D not resolved. Germline lookup yields CDR1 MDHEN and CDR2 SYDVKM. V lost 2 bases and J lost 0, with 11 bases in between. CDR3 length: 15 residues. The CDR3 here is CASSLGSFPSYEQYF. CDR3 bases: TGTGCCAGCAGTTTAGGCTCCTTCCCCTCCTACGAGCAGTACTTC. Using reference TRBV28 and TRBJ2-7 for the parts outside the CDR3, the full variable domain is DVKVTQSSRYLVKRTGEKVFLECVQDMDHENMFWYRQDPGLGLRLIYFSYDVKMKEKGDIPEGYSVSREKKERFSLILESASTNQTSMYLCASSLGSFPSYEQYFGPGTRLTVT.

The chain recombines TRBV7-2 with TRBJ2-7, with D unresolved. Germline CDR1 SGHTA, CDR2 FQGNSA. V lost 4 bases and J 3 bases, leaving 7 bases between the germline ends. The CDR3 has 12 amino acids. CDR3 residues: CASSYGGYEQYF. The CDR3 nucleotides are TGTGCCAGCAGCTACGGTGGCTACGAGCAGTACTTC.

The J gene is TRBJ2-1, the V gene TRBV3-1 (or the pseudogene TRBV3-2); no definite D call. This CDR3 has 15 amino acids. The V end was cut by 4 bases, the J end by 4 bases, with 14 bases between. Germline CDR1 LGHDT, CDR2 YNNKEL (reference sequence). CDR3 sequence: CASSLAHPEYNEQFF. The CDR3 DNA reads as TGTGCCAGCAGCCTAGCCCATCCAGAATACAATGAGCAGTTCTTC.

The chain combines TRBV28 with TRBJ2-1, with D perhaps matching TRBD1 (6 bases). The V end lost 2 bases, the J end lost 4 bases, and 12 bases lay between the germline ends. The CDR3 is 15 residues long. Germline V gene sequence: CDR1 MDHEN, CDR2 SYDVKM. The CDR3, as DNA: TGTGCCAGCAGTTTAGAGTACAGGGCGTACAATGAGCAGTTCTTC. Its protein is CASSLEYRAYNEQFF.

This clone was picked up a small number of times. The V call is TRBV27, the J call TRBJ2-7; TRBD2 aligns across 11 bases. J lost 7 bases, V lost 3 bases, and 2 bases had no gene match. The germline V gene encodes CDR1 MNHEY and CDR2 SMNVEV (reference sequence). The CDR3 totals 13 residues. CDR3: CASSFLAGGEQYF. The CDR3 DNA reads as TGTGCCAGCAGTTTTCTAGCGGGAGGTGAGCAGTACTTC.

The J gene is TRBJ1-4, the V gene TRBV24-1; 11 bases line up with TRBD1. The V gene's germline CDR1 is KGHDR and CDR2 SFDVKD. This CDR3 is built from 18 residues. The J segment lost 2 bases and the V segment lost 4 bases, leaving 8 bases of the junction unmatched. Here the CDR3 reads CATSDPRTGGSTNEKLFF. The CDR3 bases are TGTGCCACCAGTGACCCTAGGACAGGGGGCTCGACTAATGAAAAACTGTTTTTT.

The DNA of the CDR3 is TGTGCCAGCAGCGCCCCGCCACAGGGGGGTAGCGGGAGTAATACGCAGTATTTT. Residues: CASSAPPQGGSGSNTQYF. The rearrangement joins TRBV7-9 to TRBJ2-3; maybe TRBD2 (9 bases). This CDR3 has 18 residues. Trimming took 5 bases from V and 7 from J, leaving 28 bases between them. CDR1 is SEHNR, CDR2 FQNEAQ, per germline (reference sequence).

The J gene is TRBJ2-7, the V gene TRBV6-5, with D tentatively TRBD1 (6 bases). The germline V and J ends were trimmed by 2 bases and 3 bases, with 8 bases remaining between them. Germline V gives CDR1 MNHEY, CDR2 SVGAGI. The CDR3 is 13 residues long. CDR3 sequence: CASSYTQGYEQYF. CDR3 in DNA: TGTGCCAGCAGTTACACACAGGGCTACGAGCAGTACTTC.

The chain uses TRBV3-1 (or the pseudogene TRBV3-2) and TRBJ2-7, with D unresolved. The CDR3 length is 12 residues. From germline, CDR1 is LGHDT and CDR2 YNNKEL (reference sequence). The V end lost 4 bases, the J end lost 5 bases, and 9 bases lay between the germline ends. The CDR3 region has the DNA TGTGCCAGCAGCCCAACGGGTAACGAGCAGTACTTC. Its protein is CASSPTGNEQYF.

The V call is TRBV7-9, the J call TRBJ1-5; 7 nucleotides agree with TRBD1. Losses at the gene ends were 3 bases for V and 5 bases for J; bases not matched to a gene: 4. This CDR3 has 14 amino acids. Germline V lookup: CDR1 SEHNR, CDR2 FQNEAQ (reference sequence). CDR3 sequence (DNA): TGTGCCAGCAGCTTCACAGGGGTGGATCAGCCCCAGCATTTT. It specifies CASSFTGVDQPQHF.

V and J are TRBV14 and TRBJ1-1; tentative D call: TRBD1 (5 bases). The CDR3 is 16 amino acids. Germline CDR1 is SGHDN and CDR2 is FVKESK. Deletions cut 4 bases from V and 0 bases from J, with 15 bases between. CDR3 residues: CASSPLDGDLNTEAFF. In DNA, the CDR3 is TGTGCCAGCAGCCCCCTAGATGGGGACTTGAACACTGAAGCTTTCTTT.

The chain is built from TRBV7-8 and TRBJ2-3, with TRBD2 as a possible D gene (6 bases). Germline V gene data show CDR1 as SGHVS and CDR2 as FQNEAQ. Trimming shortened V by 3 bases and J by 6 bases, and 13 bases separated the two germline ends. This CDR3 contains 14 residues. CDR3 loop: CASSFSGDLDTQYF. In DNA form, the CDR3 reads TGTGCCAGCAGCTTCTCGGGGGATTTGGATACGCAGTATTTT.

This clone was observed a few times. This chain connects TRBV18 to TRBJ2-1; 9 nucleotides agree with TRBD1. The ends lost 5 bases at V and 6 bases at J; junction bases unmatched: 5. Germline assignment: CDR1 KGHSH and CDR2 LQKENI. The CDR3 runs 14 residues. In DNA form, the CDR3 reads TGTGCCAGCTCAGCGGACAGGGGACGCAATGAGCAGTTCTTC. Residues: CASSADRGRNEQFF.

The V call is TRBV14, the J call TRBJ2-7; D is perhaps TRBD1 (5 bases). The CDR3 sequence is 17 residues long. Germline lookup yields CDR1 SGHDN and CDR2 FVKESK. The V gene lost 1 base and the J gene lost 3 bases, with 19 bases spanning the gap. CDR3 region: CASSQAHGSPGLYEQYF. The CDR3 DNA is TGTGCCAGCAGCCAAGCGCACGGTTCTCCAGGGCTCTACGAGCAGTACTTC.

The V and J genes are TRBV5-1 and TRBJ2-6; perhaps TRBD1 as D (6 bases). The V end lost 3 bases, the J end lost 0 bases, and 7 bases lay between the germline ends. The CDR3 is 15 residues long. Germline CDR1 is SGHRS and CDR2 is YFSETQ. The CDR3 bases are TGCGCCAGCAGCTGGACAGTCTCTGGGGCCAACGTCCTGACTTTC. This encodes CASSWTVSGANVLTF.

The chain has TRBV19 and TRBJ2-5, with D maybe TRBD1 (5 bases). The germline V and J ends were trimmed by 3 bases and 1 base, with 15 bases remaining between them. CDR3 size: 16 residues. Germline lookup yields CDR1 LNHDA and CDR2 SQIVND (reference sequence). The CDR3 region has the DNA TGTGCCAGTAGTATCGGTATAGGGGCGGTCCAAGAGACCCAGTACTTC. Its protein is CASSIGIGAVQETQYF.